This paragraph covers one T cell receptor beta chain sequence. Its antigen is currently not known. It has no much larger one-base neighbor in the sample; base qualities were not kept. The sample's time point label is to be understood as: blood 2 weeks post-SBRT. The treatment or condition label here, explained by the study, means: 15 Gy SBRT to primary tumor, nephrectomy 4 weeks later. To follow tumor-enriched clonotypes, serial peripheral blood was collected from radiation-treated patients at baseline and at 2 weeks and 4 weeks after SBRT. Renal cell carcinoma with clear cell pathology was present in all patients. The QIAamp DNA Blood Mini Kit (Qiagen) was used to prepare genomic DNA for TCR sequencing. Samples were included in the analyses only if all quality control checks were passed. The sample belongs to a study of radiation and T cells in renal cell carcinoma (TCRdb year 2020). With respect to the entire study: The samples were drawn from a clinical trial, where primary renal cell carcinomas were treated with 15 Gy of stereotactic body radiation therapy and then removed by nephrectomy 4 weeks afterward. Across all 53 samples, 4,016,671 unique CDR3 nucleotide sequences, encoding 2,658,974 unique CDR3 amino acid sequences, were identified. In total, almost 55 samples, comprising approximately 25 tumors and some 27 peripheral blood samples, were subjected to TCR beta sequencing. What the research found in general, with its limitations: No pretreatment tumor biopsies were available, so the baseline intratumoral presence of clonotypes could not be determined. With a single-armed trial design, the study had no way to address how radiation dose or scheduling affects the TCR repertoire. Dynamics of the blood repertoire were not tracked past 4 weeks after treatment. In blood, the top tumor clonotypes increased between baseline and 2 weeks post-radiation and then shrank by 4 weeks, which suggests that tumor-resident clones expanded only transiently.

Following the manufacturer's recommendations, the immunoSEQ kit was used to generate TCR beta libraries from genomic DNA. For library preparation, a first multiplex PCR was performed with proprietary primers, followed by a second PCR in which unique barcodes were added, and bead cleanups were performed after each round. Each sample batch included a kit-provided positive control reaction and a negative control reaction. The final libraries underwent checking on an Agilent 4200 TapeStation D1000 ScreenTape, volumetric pooling, and quantification by qPCR. Sequencing was performed on an Illumina NextSeq500 with a MidOutput 150-cycle cartridge, and 156 Read1 and 15 Index1 cycles were run with kit custom primers. The pooled library was loaded at approximately 1 pM, with a roughly 18% PhiX control spiked in. Per the authors' processing: Vendor-processed data were analyzed in R, with a clonotype defined as all T cells sharing the same CDR3 nucleotide sequence. In the clone abundance analyses, frequencies were normalized to the 10,000 most abundant clones in each sample. Public T cell clones, averaging fewer than five per sample, were removed before analysis. A difference in abundance of at least 32-fold between compartments was used to define tumor-enriched and baseline blood-enriched clonotypes. A beta-binomial differential abundance model was used to identify clonotypes that expanded or contracted between blood time points. The Baroni-Urbani and Buser coefficient was used to measure tumor-blood repertoire similarity, and groups were compared with two-tailed Wilcoxon tests in R. As stored in TCRdb, this immuneACCESS dataset retains in-frame rearrangements with V and J assigned. A fraction of the clones does not appear; measured against another copy, unresolved V genes explain less than half of the discrepancy, and the remainder lacks a known reason. Clone size and the V and J calls come from that table; the DNA yielded D and trimming. For this sample the table gives more than 75,000 clones, of which roughly 85% were detected only once. The top ten hold under 25% of the sample.

Sequenced material: blood, taken from a patient whose treatment included radiotherapy and nephrectomy. This clonotype originated in a woman in her forties or fifties with renal cell carcinoma.

In nucleotides, the sequence is TGCAGTGCTAGGGGGAACGATGAGCAGTTCTTC. This translates into CSARGNDEQFF. This chain joins TRBV20-1 to TRBJ2-1; the D gene identity is not certain. Inclusive of the bounding cysteine and phenylalanine, the CDR3 is 11 residues long. This entry keeps only the CDR3 DNA: 33 bases, framed from base 1. V and J are truncated by 3 bases and 8 bases respectively, leaving an intervening sequence of 8 bases. The germline V gene (reference sequence) yields DFQATT for CDR1 and SNEGSKA for CDR2.